These 22 T cell receptor beta chains share one sample of origin, sequenced in a study of shared clonotypes between healthy human individuals. Profiled with immunoSEQ multiplex PCR; TCRdb holds only in-frame clones, not every one. The table records 2,500,000 or so clones, roughly 92% of them present only once. Material: naive CD4+ T cells from PBMCs. Subset noted: CD45RA+ positively selected. Source of these receptors: a man aged 18 to 30 in good health. Some clones in this sample may be carry-over from other donors' samples.

The chain uses TRBV5-4 and TRBJ2-2, with 7 bases matching TRBD2. Per germline, CDR1 SGHNT and CDR2 YYREEE (reference sequence). The CDR3 loop spans 16 amino acids. V was clipped by 0 bases and J by 6 bases; unmatched bases: 8. CDR3: CASSLALGRSAGELFF. The CDR3, as DNA: TGTGCCAGCAGCTTGGCCCTCGGGAGGTCAGCCGGGGAGCTGTTTTTT. Based on the CDR3 plus reference TRBV5-4 and TRBJ2-2, the full variable domain is ETGVTQSPTHLIKTRGQQVTLRCSSQSGHNTVSWYQQALGQGPQFIFQYYREEENGRGNFPPRFSGLQFPNYSSELNVNALELDDSALYLCASSLALGRSAGELFFGEGSRLTVL.

The genes are TRBV28 and TRBJ2-5; 8 bases align to TRBD2. Losses at the gene ends were 2 bases for V and 5 bases for J; bases not matched to a gene: 10. Per the germline V gene, CDR1 is MDHEN and CDR2 is SYDVKM. The CDR3 consists of 16 residues. As DNA, the CDR3 is TGTGCCAGCAGTTTACTGGCTAGCGGGCCGCGGGAGACCCAGTACTTC. The encoded protein is CASSLLASGPRETQYF.

The genes are TRBV5-1 and TRBJ2-1; D perhaps matches TRBD2 (7 bases). CDR1 SGHRS and CDR2 YFSETQ come from the germline V gene. The CDR3 covers 14 residues. The V end lost 0 bases, the J end lost 14 bases, and 18 bases lay between the germline ends. CDR3 region: CASSLVGSGGEEFF. As DNA, the CDR3 is TGCGCCAGCAGCTTGGTTGGGTCGGGGGGCGAGGAGTTCTTC.

In DNA, the CDR3 is TGTGCCAGCAGCACCCGGACAGGGGGAGGGAATCAGCCCCAGCATTTT. Translating it yields CASSTRTGGGNQPQHF. V is TRBV5-5 and J is TRBJ1-5; 10 bases agree with TRBD1. The germline V gene encodes CDR1 SGHKS and CDR2 YYEKEE (reference sequence). This CDR3 is built from 16 residues. J lost 4 bases, V lost 4 bases, and 8 bases had no gene match. The full variable domain, in which reference TRBV5-5 and TRBJ1-5 provide the parts outside the CDR3, is DAGVTQSPTHLIKTRGQQVTLRCSPISGHKSVSWYQQVLGQGPQFIFQYYEKEERGRGNFPDRFSARQFPNYSSELNVNALLLGDSALYLCASSTRTGGGNQPQHFGDGTRLSIL.

This rearrangement joins TRBV15 to TRBJ2-1; 7 nucleotides agree with TRBD2. CDR3 length: 17 amino acids. CDR1 and CDR2 from the germline V gene are LNHNV and YYDKDF (reference sequence). V was clipped by 1 base and J by 0 bases; unmatched bases: 6. CDR3 loop: CATSRVRGGSSYNEQFF. Written as DNA, the CDR3 is TGTGCCACCAGCAGAGTGCGCGGCGGGAGCTCCTACAATGAGCAGTTCTTC.

V usage is TRBV7-9 and J usage is TRBJ2-2; TRBD2 matches 7 bases. J gave up 10 bases and V 4 bases, and 12 bases lay outside the gene matches. CDR3 length: 15 residues. Germline V gene data show CDR1 as SEHNR and CDR2 as FQNEAQ (reference sequence). CDR3 sequence reads: CASSYGTGGSAELFF. The CDR3 region has the DNA TGTGCCAGCAGCTACGGGACTGGCGGGAGCGCGGAGCTGTTTTTT.

With regard to this clone: Other DNA sequences within the sample encode an identical CDR3. V usage is TRBV30 and J usage is TRBJ2-7; the D is unclear. Germline CDR1 and CDR2: GTSNPN and SVGIG (reference sequence). V shed 0 bases and J shed 4 bases, with 7 bases lying between them. The CDR3 consists of 12 residues. The CDR3 DNA follows: TGTGCCTGGAGTGTACTTGGATACGAGCAGTACTTC. Protein sequence: CAWSVLGYEQYF.

Only one count was recorded for this clone. V gene TRBV28 combines with J gene TRBJ2-1, with 7 bases that match TRBD2. The germline CDR1 and CDR2 sequences are MDHEN and SYDVKM. With 3 bases clipped from V and 10 bases from J, the junction kept 9 bases outside the gene matches. The CDR3 totals 14 residues. The CDR3, as DNA: TGTGCCAGCAGTTTGCCCGGACTAGTCCCCGAGCAGTTCTTC. Its translation: CASSLPGLVPEQFF.

The chain employs TRBV28 and TRBJ1-2, with TRBD1 identical over 7 bases. The CDR3 is made up of 16 amino acids. CDR1 and CDR2 (germline): MDHEN, SYDVKM. V dropped 1 base and J dropped 5; count of bases not matched to a gene: 10. CDR3 coding DNA: TGTGCCAGCAGTTTATCGGGGACAGAAGGATTTTATGGCTACACCTTC. Protein sequence: CASSLSGTEGFYGYTF.

The chain recombines TRBV28 with TRBJ2-3; D uncertain. The CDR3 runs to 15 residues. Trimming cost V 2 bases and J 4 bases, with 13 bases left between them. The germline V gene has CDR1 MDHEN and CDR2 SYDVKM. The CDR3 region is CASSLVGLRADTQYF. DNA for the CDR3: TGTGCCAGCAGTTTAGTGGGCCTAAGGGCAGATACGCAGTATTTT.

The chain employs TRBV4-1 and TRBJ2-3, with TRBD2 matching 8 bases. CDR3 length equals 18 residues. V gave up 2 bases and J gave up 3 bases; unmatched junction bases: 13. Germline V gene lookup returns CDR1 MGHRA and CDR2 YSYEKL. Here the CDR3 reads CASSQQSFGGRNTDTQYF. The DNA for the CDR3 is TGCGCCAGCAGCCAACAATCCTTCGGCGGGAGGAATACAGATACGCAGTATTTT.

The chain is built from TRBV30 and TRBJ2-5; either TRBD1 or TRBD2 may supply D (6 bases each). The CDR3 covers 13 residues. V shed 1 base and J shed 7 bases, with 13 bases lying between them. Germline V gives CDR1 GTSNPN, CDR2 SVGIG (reference sequence). This CDR3 reads CAWSETRGGTQYF. The CDR3 DNA is TGTGCCTGGAGTGAGACTAGAGGGGGGACCCAGTACTTC.

The chain couples TRBV5-6 to TRBJ1-2; D is uncertain. CDR1 SGHDT and CDR2 YYEEEE come from the germline V gene. V lost 2 bases and J 6 bases, leaving 20 bases between the germline ends. The CDR3 loop spans 16 amino acids. The CDR3 protein is CASSLVGRIEGHGYTF. The CDR3 DNA is TGTGCCAGCAGCTTAGTGGGGAGGATAGAAGGGCATGGCTACACCTTC.

The rearrangement uses TRBV5-1 and TRBJ1-4, with D hard to call. Germline loops: CDR1 SGHRS, CDR2 YFSETQ. This CDR3 has 18 residues. The V end lost 2 bases, the J end lost 0 bases, and 17 bases lay between the germline ends. The CDR3 spells CASSLVPISVPTNEKLFF. The CDR3 DNA reads as TGCGCCAGCAGCTTAGTCCCCATTTCAGTACCAACTAATGAAAAACTGTTTTTT.

The V and J genes are TRBV6-1 and TRBJ1-2, with D perhaps matching TRBD1 (6 bases). The CDR3 covers 17 residues. Looked up from germline, CDR1 is MNHNS and CDR2 is SASEGT. The ends were cut back, 2 bases at V and 5 bases at J, with 21 bases in the middle. Here the CDR3 DNA reads TGTGCCAGCAGTGAATACCCCGAGGAAGGGGGAGGATATGGCTACACCTTC. This codes for CASSEYPEEGGGYGYTF.

Of note for this clone: Other DNA sequences in the same sample also yield this CDR3. The chain has TRBV27 and TRBJ2-4; TRBD2 matches 7 bases. V shed 3 bases, J shed 0 bases, and the junction held 2 bases outside the gene matches. The CDR3 runs to 15 residues. The V gene's germline CDR1 is MNHEY and CDR2 SMNVEV (reference sequence). The CDR3 reads CASSFSGIAKNIQYF. The CDR3, as DNA: TGTGCCAGCAGTTTCAGCGGGATAGCCAAAAACATTCAGTACTTC.

The V and J genes are TRBV10-2 and TRBJ2-1; possibly TRBD2 for D (6 bases). V lost 10 bases to trimming and J lost 4 bases, with 17 bases between them. The CDR3 length is 14 residues. CDR1 and CDR2 from the germline V gene are WSHSY and SAAADI. The CDR3, as DNA: TGCGCCACCGCGATGCGTGGGGGGTACAATGAGCAGTTCTTC. It is translated as CATAMRGGYNEQFF.

The J gene is TRBJ2-1, the V gene TRBV5-1; 11 bases agree with TRBD1. The V gene's germline CDR1 is SGHRS and CDR2 YFSETQ. This CDR3 region has 16 residues. J was trimmed by 8 bases and V by 0 bases; bases with no gene match: 7. The CDR3 is CASSLEGTGGVDEQFF. CDR3 sequence (DNA): TGCGCCAGCAGCTTGGAAGGGACAGGGGGTGTGGATGAGCAGTTCTTC.

The chain uses TRBV5-1 and TRBJ2-3; TRBD1 matches at 9 bases. The germline gives CDR1 SGHRS, CDR2 YFSETQ. The CDR3 runs 14 residues. V gave up 5 bases and J gave up 4 bases; unmatched junction bases: 5. CDR3 DNA: TGCGCCAGCAGTCGGGACAGGGTCGCAGATACGCAGTATTTT. It yields the protein CASSRDRVADTQYF. Supplemented by reference TRBV5-1 and TRBJ2-3, the full variable domain reads KAGVTQTPRYLIKTRGQQVTLSCSPISGHRSVSWYQQTPGQGLQFLFEYFSETQRNKGNFPGRFSGRQFSNSRSEMNVSTLELGDSALYLCASSRDRVADTQYFGPGTRLTVL.

The chain couples TRBV14 to TRBJ2-5, with TRBD2 identical over 9 bases. J was trimmed by 5 bases and V by 1 base; bases with no gene match: 8. CDR1 SGHDN and CDR2 FVKESK come from the germline V gene. This CDR3 has 16 amino acids. CDR3 region: CASSQGTSAGGETQYF. For the CDR3, the DNA is TGTGCCAGCAGCCAAGGGACTAGCGCTGGAGGGGAGACCCAGTACTTC.

The V call is TRBV11-2, the J call TRBJ2-7, with D hard to call. Germline V gene lookup returns CDR1 SGHAT and CDR2 FQNNGV. Trimming removed 3 bases from V and 2 bases from J, with 8 bases in between. CDR3 length equals 13 residues. CDR3 amino acids: CASSFRPTYEQYF. Written as DNA, the CDR3 is TGTGCCAGCAGCTTTAGGCCAACCTACGAGCAGTACTTC. The complete variable domain, with remaining parts taken from reference TRBV11-2 and TRBJ2-7, reads EAGVAQSPRYKIIEKRQSVAFWCNPISGHATLYWYQQILGQGPKLLIQFQNNGVVDDSQLPKDRFSAERLKGVDSTLKIQPAKLEDSAVYLCASSFRPTYEQYFGPGTRLTVT.

This clone appeared a single time. V and J are TRBV5-1 and TRBJ1-4; D is unresolved. Germline CDR1 reads SGHRS; CDR2 reads YFSETQ. Trimming stripped 1 base from V and 4 bases from J, with 5 bases between. This CDR3 contains 13 residues. CDR3 amino acids: CASSLRSNEKLFF. The DNA for the CDR3 is TGCGCCAGCAGCTTGAGGAGTAATGAAAAACTGTTTTTT.